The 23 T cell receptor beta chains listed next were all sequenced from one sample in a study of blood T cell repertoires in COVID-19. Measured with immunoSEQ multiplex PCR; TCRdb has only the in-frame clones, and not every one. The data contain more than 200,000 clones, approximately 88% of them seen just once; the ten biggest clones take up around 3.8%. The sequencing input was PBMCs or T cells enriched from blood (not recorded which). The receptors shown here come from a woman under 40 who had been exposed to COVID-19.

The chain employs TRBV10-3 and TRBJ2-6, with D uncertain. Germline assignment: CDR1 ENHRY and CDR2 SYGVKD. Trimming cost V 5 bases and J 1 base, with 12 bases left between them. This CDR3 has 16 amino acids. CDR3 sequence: CAISPRVSSGANVLTF. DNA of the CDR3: TGTGCCATCAGTCCCCGGGTCTCATCTGGGGCCAACGTCCTGACTTTC.

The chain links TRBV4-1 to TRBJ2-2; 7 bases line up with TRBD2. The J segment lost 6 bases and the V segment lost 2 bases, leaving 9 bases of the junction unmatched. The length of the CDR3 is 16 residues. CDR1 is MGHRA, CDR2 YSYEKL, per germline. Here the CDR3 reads CASSQLGLGEAGELFF. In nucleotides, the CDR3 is TGCGCCAGCAGCCAACTCGGACTAGGGGAGGCCGGGGAGCTGTTTTTT.

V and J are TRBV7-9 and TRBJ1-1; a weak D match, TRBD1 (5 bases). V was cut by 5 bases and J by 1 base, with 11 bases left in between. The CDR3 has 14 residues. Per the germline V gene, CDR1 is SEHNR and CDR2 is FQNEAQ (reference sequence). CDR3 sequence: CASSLLTENTEAFF. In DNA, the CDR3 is TGTGCCAGCAGCCTATTGACAGAGAACACTGAAGCTTTCTTT.

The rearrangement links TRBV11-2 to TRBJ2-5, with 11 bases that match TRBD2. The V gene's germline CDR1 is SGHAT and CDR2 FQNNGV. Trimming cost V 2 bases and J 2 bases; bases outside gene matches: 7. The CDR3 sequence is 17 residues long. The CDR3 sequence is CASSLSLAGGLQETQYF. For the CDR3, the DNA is TGTGCCAGCAGCTTAAGTCTAGCGGGAGGACTACAAGAGACCCAGTACTTC.

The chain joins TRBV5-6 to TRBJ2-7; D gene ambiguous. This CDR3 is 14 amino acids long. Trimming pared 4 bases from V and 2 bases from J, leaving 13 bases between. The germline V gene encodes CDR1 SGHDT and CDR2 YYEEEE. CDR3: CASSPPSATYEQYF. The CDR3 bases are TGTGCCAGCAGCCCACCCAGCGCCACCTACGAGCAGTACTTC.

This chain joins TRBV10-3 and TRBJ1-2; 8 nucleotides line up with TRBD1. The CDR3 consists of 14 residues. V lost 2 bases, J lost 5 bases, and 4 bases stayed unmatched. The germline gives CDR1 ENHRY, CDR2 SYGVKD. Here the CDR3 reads CAISERWTGYGYTF. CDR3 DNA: TGTGCCATCAGTGAGAGATGGACAGGGTATGGCTACACCTTC.

The CDR3 spells CASSPGLAGGRGETQYF. DNA of the CDR3: TGTGCCAGCAGCCCCGGACTAGCGGGAGGTCGCGGAGAGACCCAGTACTTC. The chain recombines TRBV9 with TRBJ2-5, with 14 bases matching TRBD2. Germline-derived CDR1 and CDR2 are SGDLS and YYNGEE. J was trimmed by 4 bases and V by 4 bases; bases with no gene match: 9. The CDR3 contains 17 residues.

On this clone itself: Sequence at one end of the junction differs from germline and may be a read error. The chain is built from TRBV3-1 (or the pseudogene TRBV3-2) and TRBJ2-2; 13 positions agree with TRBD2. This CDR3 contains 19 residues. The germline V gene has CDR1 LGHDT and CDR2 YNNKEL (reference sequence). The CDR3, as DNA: TGTGCCAGCAGCCAAGATCGGACTAGCGGGAGCAGGAACCCCGGGGAGCTGTTTTTT. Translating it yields CASSQDRTSGSRNPGELFF.

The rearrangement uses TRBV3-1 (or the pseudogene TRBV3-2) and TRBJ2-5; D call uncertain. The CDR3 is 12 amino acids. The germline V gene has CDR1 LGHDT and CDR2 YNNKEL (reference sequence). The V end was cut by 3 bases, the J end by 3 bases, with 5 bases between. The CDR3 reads CASSHSEETQYF. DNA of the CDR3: TGTGCCAGCAGCCACTCAGAAGAGACCCAGTACTTC.

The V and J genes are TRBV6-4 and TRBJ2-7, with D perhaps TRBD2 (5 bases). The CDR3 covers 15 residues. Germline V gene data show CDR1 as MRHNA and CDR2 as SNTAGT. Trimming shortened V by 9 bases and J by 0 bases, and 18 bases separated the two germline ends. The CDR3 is CARGPAEPSSYEQYF. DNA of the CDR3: TGTGCCAGGGGCCCAGCGGAGCCGAGCTCCTACGAGCAGTACTTC.

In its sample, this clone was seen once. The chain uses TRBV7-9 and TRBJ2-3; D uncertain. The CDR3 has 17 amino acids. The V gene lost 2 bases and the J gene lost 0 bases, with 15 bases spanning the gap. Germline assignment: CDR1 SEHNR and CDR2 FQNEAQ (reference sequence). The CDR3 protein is CASSLSSGPYSTDTQYF. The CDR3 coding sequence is TGTGCCAGCAGCTTATCGTCGGGTCCTTACAGCACAGATACGCAGTATTTT.

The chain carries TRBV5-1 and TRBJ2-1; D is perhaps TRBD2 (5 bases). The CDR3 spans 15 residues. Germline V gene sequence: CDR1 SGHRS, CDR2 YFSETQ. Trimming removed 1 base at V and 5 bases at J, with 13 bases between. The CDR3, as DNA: TGCGCCAGCAGCTTGAACTCCCCGGGGAACAATGAGCAGTTCTTC. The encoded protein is CASSLNSPGNNEQFF.

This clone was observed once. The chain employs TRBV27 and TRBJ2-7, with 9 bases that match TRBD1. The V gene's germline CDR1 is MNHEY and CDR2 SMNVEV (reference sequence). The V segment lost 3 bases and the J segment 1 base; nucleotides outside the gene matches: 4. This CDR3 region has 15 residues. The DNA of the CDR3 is TGTGCCAGCAGTTTTTTCGGGACAGGGTCCTACGAGCAGTACTTC. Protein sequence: CASSFFGTGSYEQYF.

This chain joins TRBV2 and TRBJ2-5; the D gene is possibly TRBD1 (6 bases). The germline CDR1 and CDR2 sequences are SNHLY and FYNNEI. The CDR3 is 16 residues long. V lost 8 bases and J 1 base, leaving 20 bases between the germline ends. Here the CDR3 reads CASVPPGHIFQETQYF. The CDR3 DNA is TGTGCCAGCGTGCCGCCGGGACACATCTTCCAAGAGACCCAGTACTTC. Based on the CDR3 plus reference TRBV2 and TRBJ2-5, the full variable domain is EPEVTQTPSHQVTQMGQEVILRCVPISNHLYFYWYRQILGQKVEFLVSFYNNEISEKSEIFDDQFSVERPDGSNFTLKIRSTKLEDSAMYFCASVPPGHIFQETQYFGPGTRLLVL.

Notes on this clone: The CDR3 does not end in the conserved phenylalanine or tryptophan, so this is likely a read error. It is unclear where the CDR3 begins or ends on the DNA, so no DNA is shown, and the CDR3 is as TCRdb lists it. CDR3 region: CASSTQEG. V is TRBV7-9 and J is TRBJ2-7; the table names TRBD2, a call not compared with the DNA. Per germline, CDR1 SEHNR and CDR2 FQNEAQ (reference sequence). The CDR3 is made up of 8 amino acids, end residues included.

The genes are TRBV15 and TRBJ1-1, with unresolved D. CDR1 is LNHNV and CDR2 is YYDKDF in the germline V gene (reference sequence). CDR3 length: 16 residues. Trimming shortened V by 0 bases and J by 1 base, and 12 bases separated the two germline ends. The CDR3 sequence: CATSRDLWEENTEAFF. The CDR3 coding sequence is TGTGCCACCAGCAGAGATCTGTGGGAGGAGAACACTGAAGCTTTCTTT.

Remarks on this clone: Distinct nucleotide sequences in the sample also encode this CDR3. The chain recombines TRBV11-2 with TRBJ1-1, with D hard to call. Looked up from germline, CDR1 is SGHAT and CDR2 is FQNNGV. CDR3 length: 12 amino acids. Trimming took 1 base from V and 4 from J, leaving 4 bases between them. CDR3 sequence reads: CASSLAGTEAFF. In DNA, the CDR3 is TGTGCCAGCAGCTTAGCAGGCACTGAAGCTTTCTTT.

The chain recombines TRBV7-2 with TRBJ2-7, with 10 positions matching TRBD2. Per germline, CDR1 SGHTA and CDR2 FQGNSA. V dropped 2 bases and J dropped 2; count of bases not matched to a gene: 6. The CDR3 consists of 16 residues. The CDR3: CASSLSQTSGAYEQYF. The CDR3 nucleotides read TGTGCCAGCAGCTTATCCCAAACTAGCGGGGCCTACGAGCAGTACTTC.

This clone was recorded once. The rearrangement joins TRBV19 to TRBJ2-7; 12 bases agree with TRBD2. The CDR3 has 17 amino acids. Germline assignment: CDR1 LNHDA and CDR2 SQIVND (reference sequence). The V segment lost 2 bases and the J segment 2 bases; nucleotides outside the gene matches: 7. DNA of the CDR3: TGTGCCAGTAGTATACCCCCTAGCGGGAGGGCTCCCTACGAGCAGTACTTC. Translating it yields CASSIPPSGRAPYEQYF. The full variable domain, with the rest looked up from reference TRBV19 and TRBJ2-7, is DGGITQSPKYLFRKEGQNVTLSCEQNLNHDAMYWYRQDPGQGLRLIYYSQIVNDFQKGDIAEGYSVSREKKESFPLTVTSAQKNPTAFYLCASSIPPSGRAPYEQYFGPGTRLTVT.

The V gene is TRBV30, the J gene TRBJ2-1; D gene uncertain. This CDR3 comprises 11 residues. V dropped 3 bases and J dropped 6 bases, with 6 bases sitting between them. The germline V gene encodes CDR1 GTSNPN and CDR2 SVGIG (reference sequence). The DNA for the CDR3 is TGTGCCTGGAGAGACTCCAATGAGCAGTTCTTC. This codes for CAWRDSNEQFF. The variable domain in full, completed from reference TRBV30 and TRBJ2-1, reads SQTIHQWPATLVQPVGSPLSLECTVEGTSNPNLYWYRQAAGRGLQLLFYSVGIGQISSEVPQNLSASRPQDRQFILSSKKLLLSDSGFYLCAWRDSNEQFFGPGTRLTVL.

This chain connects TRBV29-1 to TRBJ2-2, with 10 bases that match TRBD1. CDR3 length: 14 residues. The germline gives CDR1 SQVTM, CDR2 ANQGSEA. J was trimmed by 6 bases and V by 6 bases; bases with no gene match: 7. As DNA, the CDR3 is TGCAGCGTCCGGGACAGGGGTACCGCCGGGGAGCTGTTTTTT. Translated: CSVRDRGTAGELFF.

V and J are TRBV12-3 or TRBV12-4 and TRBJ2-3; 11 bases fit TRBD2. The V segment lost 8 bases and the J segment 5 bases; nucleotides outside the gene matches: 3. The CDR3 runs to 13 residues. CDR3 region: CASGSGRVDTQYF. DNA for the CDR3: TGTGCCAGCGGTAGCGGGAGGGTAGATACGCAGTATTTT.

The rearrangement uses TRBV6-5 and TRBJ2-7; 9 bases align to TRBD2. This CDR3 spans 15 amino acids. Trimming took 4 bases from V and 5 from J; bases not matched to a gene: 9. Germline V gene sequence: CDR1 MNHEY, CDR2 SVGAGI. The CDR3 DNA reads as TGTGCCAGCAGTTCTGGCGGGAGGGCCCATGACGAGCAGTACTTC. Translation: CASSSGGRAHDEQYF.